Each of the 12 T cell receptor beta chains below was sequenced from the same sample in a study of tumor-infiltrating lymphocytes in primary liver carcinoma. Unsorted whole blood yielded the blood RNA, and germline DNA was also extracted. A constant-region primer primed TCR beta cDNA synthesis from 500 ng of total RNA. Slightly modified ARM-PCR with three nested multiplex PCR rounds yielded TCR beta libraries. Use of TRBV1-TRBV30 forward primers with a C-beta reverse primer characterized the first two PCR rounds, which lasted around 10 cycles each. TCRdb ran MiXCR on the multiplex PCR reads and lists one entry per CDR3 protein. The sample has almost 200,000 distinct CDR3 sequences, less than 75% seen once. Sequencing was performed on peripheral blood. The source is a woman between 55 and 75 years old with primary liver carcinoma and hepatitis B virus infection.

This clonotype came up a few times. This chain connects TRBV12-5 to TRBJ1-1; D possibly corresponds to TRBD1 (5 bases). The V gene's germline CDR1 is LGHNT and CDR2 FRNRAP. The CDR3 has 16 residues. The V end was cut by 6 bases, the J end by 0 bases, with 17 bases between. The CDR3 DNA sequence: TGTGCTAGTGGACCAAGGACATCGGCGATGAACACTGAAGCTTTCTTT. Translating it yields CASGPRTSAMNTEAFF.

Of note for this clonotype: Sequence at one end of the junction differs from germline and may be a read error. The gene calls are TRBV29-1 and TRBJ2-7, with TRBD1 matching 8 bases. The germline gives CDR1 SQVTM, CDR2 ANQGSEA. This CDR3 spans 13 amino acids. CDR3 sequence: CSAVDRATYELYF. The CDR3 nucleotides read TGCAGTGCCGTGGACAGGGCAACCTACGAGCTGTACTTC.

Notes on this clonotype: Compared with germline, one end of the junction differs, possibly owing to a read error. The chain combines TRBV11-2 with TRBJ2-7; TRBD2 matches 12 bases. The CDR3 length is 14 residues. Germline lookup yields CDR1 SGHAT and CDR2 FQNNGV. The DNA for the CDR3 is TGTGCTAGCAACCCGACTAGCGGGAGTCGAGAGCGGTACTTC. As protein: CASNPTSGSRERYF.

Ten or more counts support this clonotype. The rearrangement uses TRBV29-1 and TRBJ1-1; D perhaps matches TRBD1 (6 bases). With 7 bases removed from V and 0 bases from J, the gap between germline ends came to 9 bases. This CDR3 has 12 amino acids. CDR1 and CDR2 from the germline V gene are SQVTM and ANQGSEA. The CDR3 is CSAGQLNTEAFF. Here the CDR3 DNA reads TGCAGCGCCGGACAGCTGAACACTGAAGCTTTCTTT.

V and J are TRBV11-2 and TRBJ2-1; 11 positions agree with TRBD2. Per the germline V gene, CDR1 is SGHAT and CDR2 is FQNNGV. V dropped 3 bases and J dropped 5; count of bases not matched to a gene: 9. The CDR3 length is 17 residues. The CDR3 sequence is CASSFMLTSGSDNEQFF. The CDR3 nucleotides are TGTGCCAGCAGCTTCATGTTAACTAGCGGGAGCGACAATGAGCAGTTCTTC.

V and J are TRBV14 and TRBJ2-7; the match to TRBD1 covers 7 bases. CDR1 SGHDN and CDR2 FVKESK come from the germline V gene. The CDR3 loop spans 15 amino acids. V was clipped by 8 bases and J by 3 bases; unmatched bases: 13. The CDR3 protein is CASGPRGRMVYEQYF. The CDR3 nucleotides read TGTGCCAGCGGCCCGAGGGGGCGAATGGTCTACGAGCAGTACTTC.

For this clonotype: This may come from a read error, since a much larger clone is one base off. The chain employs TRBV12-3 or TRBV12-4 and TRBJ2-5, with 7 bases fitting TRBD1. The J segment lost 3 bases and the V segment lost 6 bases, leaving 10 bases of the junction unmatched. The CDR3 is made up of 15 amino acids. The CDR3 loop is CASRLTGAREETQYF. The CDR3 coding sequence is TGTGCCAGCAGATTAACAGGGGCGCGGGAAGAGACCCAGTACTTC.

As regards this clonotype: One junction end disagrees with the germline gene, perhaps due to a read error. The chain has TRBV11-1 and TRBJ2-2, with D possibly matching TRBD2 (6 bases). The CDR3 has 14 residues. Germline CDR1 and CDR2: SGHAT and FQDESV (reference sequence). This CDR3 is CTSSLSPRDGELLF. The DNA of the CDR3 is TGTACCAGTAGCTTATCCCCGCGGGACGGGGAGCTGCTTTTT.

Concerning this clonotype itself: A much larger clone differs by one base, so this may be a read error. J is TRBJ1-2 and V is TRBV6-5, with D hard to call. The germline CDR1 and CDR2 sequences are MNHEY and SVGAGI. The CDR3 contains 13 residues. V lost 8 bases to trimming and J lost 1 base, with 11 bases between them. The CDR3 region is CASCRTDNYGYTF. The CDR3 DNA sequence: TGTGCCAGCTGCCGGACGGATAACTATGGCTACACCTTC.

A word on this clonotype: This may be a read error: a much more frequent sequence differs by one nucleotide. The chain combines TRBV4-1 with TRBJ1-1; 7 bases align to TRBD1. Germline lookup yields CDR1 MGHRA and CDR2 YSYEKL. The CDR3 contains 17 residues. In DNA form, the CDR3 reads TGCGCCATCAGCCAGGTCCAGGGGGACAGCCTTAACACTGAAGCTTTCTTT. Translating gives CAISQVQGDSLNTEAFF.

Note on this clonotype: The germline gene is not matched at one end of the junction; a read error may be the cause. The V call is TRBV29-1, the J call TRBJ2-5; TRBD1 agrees at 8 bases. Looked up from germline, CDR1 is SQVTM and CDR2 is ANQGSEA. This CDR3 has 13 residues. CDR3 DNA sequence: TGCAGCGCCGGACAGGGTGGTGGCGAGACCCGGTATTTC. Protein: CSAGQGGGETRYF.

Comment on this clonotype: The final CDR3 position lacks the conserved phenylalanine or tryptophan, pointing to a likely read error. The limits of the CDR3 on the DNA are not certain, so only TCRdb's listed CDR3 is given. The gene calls are TRBV11-2 and TRBJ2-1; no DNA check was done on the table's D call, TRBD1. Inclusive of both ends, the CDR3 amounts to 15 amino acids. The germline gives CDR1 SGHAT, CDR2 FQNNGV. The CDR3 sequence: CASSSTSPSTGEQFL.